Below are 14 T cell receptor beta chains sequenced from a single sample in a study of T cell repertoires in cytomegalovirus infection (dated by TCRdb to between 2019 and 2020). The sample's treatment or condition label, decoded: in vitro stimulation with specific CMV peptide epitopes to enrich CMV-specific T cells. What these receptors recognize is not known. Instrument used: Illumina HiSeq 1500. The public sequencing data were trimmed at Q25 with fastp and processed into clonotypes with MiXCR by TCRdb, which kept only in-frame beta chains. Merged by CDR3 protein, the rows form single entries marked with the most common genes and DNA. This sample has approximately 600,000 distinct CDR3 sequences in its table, and about 39% of those were observed once. Over 45% of the sample lies in the top ten. Here the sequenced sample was cultured PBMCs, taken from culture after CMV antigen stimulation. These receptors all come from a human donor in good health (CMV status not recorded). Some clones in this sample may be carry-over from other donors' samples.

The chain couples TRBV7-2 to TRBJ2-1; 13 nucleotides match TRBD2. V shed 5 bases and J 0 bases; nucleotides not matched to a gene: 7. Germline CDR1 SGHTA, CDR2 FQGNSA. The CDR3 sequence is 18 residues long. The CDR3 loop reads CASSPRTSGRYSYNEQFF. The DNA for the CDR3 is TGTGCCAGCAGCCCCCGGACTAGCGGGAGATACTCCTACAATGAGCAGTTCTTC.

The CDR3 nucleotides are TGTGCCAGCAGCTTTAGCGGGAGGGCCATAGAGACCCAGTACTTC. This sequence encodes CASSFSGRAIETQYF. The chain employs TRBV5-6 and TRBJ2-5; 11 bases align to TRBD2. Per germline, CDR1 SGHDT and CDR2 YYEEEE. The trim removed 2 bases at V and 4 bases at J, leaving 4 bases unmatched. This CDR3 has 15 residues.

In this sample, this clonotype turned up once. As DNA, the CDR3 is TGTGCCAGCAGCTTCGGACCGGGACTAGCGAGAGGGCCCGTGGGAGAGACCCAGTACTTC. This translates into CASSFGPGLARGPVGETQYF. The chain employs TRBV7-6 and TRBJ2-5; TRBD2 matches 10 bases. The CDR3 is made up of 20 amino acids. Germline V lookup: CDR1 SGHVS, CDR2 FNYEAQ. J lost 4 bases, V lost 3 bases, and 20 bases had no gene match.

This clonotype was counted a few times. The chain is built from TRBV6-1 and TRBJ2-3, with TRBD2 as a possible D gene (6 bases). V was clipped by 4 bases and J by 4 bases, with 15 bases between them. The germline CDR1 and CDR2 sequences are MNHNS and SASEGT. The CDR3 runs 15 residues. The CDR3, as DNA: TGTGCCAGCAGTGGTCGGTCGGGGGTGGCAGATACGCAGTATTTT. This translates into CASSGRSGVADTQYF.

CDR3: CASSRGGPTDTQYF. DNA of the CDR3: TGTGCCAGCAGCAGGGGGGGTCCCACAGATACGCAGTATTTT. The chain employs TRBV4-2 and TRBJ2-3; D is perhaps TRBD2 (7 bases). CDR1 and CDR2 from the germline V gene are LGHNA and YNFKEQ. The CDR3 consists of 14 residues. The V and J ends lost 5 bases and 2 bases respectively, with 11 bases between them.

This clonotype was observed a handful of times. The chain has TRBV6-6 and TRBJ1-3; D is undetermined. This CDR3 is built from 12 residues. Trimming removed 4 bases from V and 3 bases from J, with 4 bases in between. The germline CDR1 and CDR2 sequences are MNHNY and SVGAGI (reference sequence). CDR3 protein: CASSFIGNTIYF. As DNA, the CDR3 is TGTGCCAGCAGTTTTATTGGAAACACCATATATTTT.

This clonotype turned up a few times. The chain employs TRBV7-9 and TRBJ2-7; D is undetermined. The CDR3 is made up of 12 amino acids. V shed 8 bases and J shed 5 bases, with 13 bases lying between them. Germline-derived CDR1 and CDR2 are SEHNR and FQNEAQ (reference sequence). The CDR3 reads CASSRAPDEQYF. The CDR3 DNA follows: TGTGCCAGCTCCCGAGCACCTGACGAGCAGTACTTC.

This clonotype is a singleton in its sample. The chain links TRBV24-1 to TRBJ2-3; tentatively, D is TRBD2 (5 bases). The CDR3 contains 14 residues. V shed 3 bases and J shed 4 bases, with 10 bases lying between them. Per the germline V gene, CDR1 is KGHDR and CDR2 is SFDVKD. Here the CDR3 DNA reads TGTGCCACCAGTGATCCCTCACTAGCAGATACGCAGTATTTT. Its protein product is CATSDPSLADTQYF.

This sequence joins TRBV5-5 and TRBJ2-1; D not resolved. The germline V gene has CDR1 SGHKS and CDR2 YYEKEE (reference sequence). V lost 0 bases and J 8 bases, leaving 6 bases between the germline ends. The CDR3 spans 12 residues. The CDR3 bases are TGTGCCAGCAGCTTGGCGTTCCATGAGCAGTTCTTC. Translated: CASSLAFHEQFF. Based on the CDR3 plus reference TRBV5-5 and TRBJ2-1, the full variable domain is DAGVTQSPTHLIKTRGQQVTLRCSPISGHKSVSWYQQVLGQGPQFIFQYYEKEERGRGNFPDRFSARQFPNYSSELNVNALLLGDSALYLCASSLAFHEQFFGPGTRLTVL.

The rearrangement links TRBV12-3 or TRBV12-4 to TRBJ1-5; maybe TRBD1 (5 bases). The V and J ends lost 5 bases and 5 bases respectively, with 16 bases between them. This CDR3 contains 15 residues. The CDR3 region has the DNA TGTGCCAGCAGTGGGACTTTAGGGAGGGATCAGCCCCAGCATTTT. Amino acid sequence: CASSGTLGRDQPQHF.

This rearrangement joins TRBV10-3 to TRBJ2-7; 11 positions match TRBD1. Germline values: CDR1 ENHRY, CDR2 SYGVKD. This CDR3 is built from 15 residues. The V segment lost 3 bases and the J segment 2 bases; nucleotides outside the gene matches: 3. CDR3 sequence (DNA): TGTGCCATCAGTGAAGGGACAGGGGGTCCCTACGAGCAGTACTTC. Its translation: CAISEGTGGPYEQYF.

The rearrangement uses TRBV12-3 or TRBV12-4 and TRBJ2-7; 7 nucleotides agree with TRBD1. This CDR3 has 15 residues. Germline trimming cut 6 bases from V and 6 bases from J; bases unmatched to any gene: 14. The CDR3 loop reads CASSQTTGNQGEQYF. CDR3 sequence (DNA): TGTGCCAGCAGCCAGACGACAGGGAATCAGGGCGAGCAGTACTTC.

This clonotype has just a few counts. The rearrangement links TRBV4-2 to TRBJ2-7; D is ambiguous. CDR1 LGHNA and CDR2 YNFKEQ come from the germline V gene. This CDR3 has 13 amino acids. Between the trimmed V and J ends, which lost 8 bases and 2 bases, there was a span of 13 bases. The CDR3 DNA is TGTGCCAGCGGTCGCCGCGGTACCTACGAGCAGTACTTC. This translates into CASGRRGTYEQYF.

This clonotype has a handful of counts. The genes are TRBV7-2 and TRBJ1-1; D is unresolved. Trimming took off 3 bases at V and 0 bases at J, with 8 bases between the two ends. The CDR3 runs 14 residues. CDR1 is SGHTA, CDR2 FQGNSA, per germline. The CDR3 is CASSFSLLNTEAFF. Here the CDR3 DNA reads TGTGCCAGCAGCTTTTCGCTCTTGAACACTGAAGCTTTCTTT.